This T cell receptor beta chain was identified in a study of vaccination effects on CD4 cells after COVID-19. Study findings and constraints: Marked clonal contraction of both clone types appeared late after vaccination.

Profiled with immunoSEQ multiplex PCR; TCRdb holds only in-frame clones, not every one. The sample lists about 60,000 clones, roughly three quarters occurring once. Sequencing in the ViraFEST assay came after antigen-specific CD4+ T cells had been expanded with viral peptide pools, which were used to stimulate PBMC. The authors isolated CD4+ T cells after nine to eleven days of culture. It was two doses of either the BNT162b2 or mRNA-1273 vaccine that participants received. Previously uninfected by SARS-CoV-2, the vaccine recipients also showed negative nucleocapsid antibodies. For this clone: What it binds is not known. The same CDR3 can be traced to other DNA sequences in this sample.

The clonotype comes from a human donor who received a COVID-19 vaccine. The sequencing here drew on CD4+ T cells from PBMCs cultured with HCoV-OC43 spike peptides, taken after COVID-19 vaccination. Noted subset: HCoV-OC43 spike overlapping peptide pool stimulation.

CDR3 sequence (DNA): TGCAGCGTTGAACGGGGGCAGGGTGAGACCCAGTACTTC. Amino acid sequence: CSVERGQGETQYF. The V and J genes are TRBV29-1 and TRBJ2-5; the D gene could be TRBD1 or TRBD2 (6 bases each). V was cut by 2 bases and J by 5 bases, with 12 bases left in between. This CDR3 has 13 residues. Germline V lookup: CDR1 SQVTM, CDR2 ANQGSEA.